This T cell receptor beta chain was recovered during a study of blood T cell repertoires in COVID-19. The length of the CDR3 is 17 residues. The germline CDR1 and CDR2 sequences are MGHRA and YSYEKL. V dropped 1 base and J dropped 8; count of bases not matched to a gene: 12. Original analysis: Nucleated cell number was recorded as an estimate derived from reference gene primer amplification. Data came from immunoSEQ multiplex PCR; TCRdb stores just in-frame clones and leaves some out. Clonal size and the V and J genes are those of that table, whereas D and trimming came from the DNA. The table includes fewer than 350,000 clones, 70% to 90% detected once.

The chain combines TRBV4-1 with TRBJ1-2, with 11 positions matching TRBD1. The TCR originated in a man younger than 35 with active or convalescent COVID-19. Sequenced material: peripheral blood. In DNA form, the CDR3 reads TGCGCCAGCAGCCAAGTTGGGATGGGACAGGGGGTCCGAGGCTACACCTTC. Amino acid sequence: CASSQVGMGQGVRGYTF.